This T cell receptor (beta chain) was recovered during a study of CD8 T cells in ankylosing spondylitis. Findings of the study overall: There was a TCR beta motif, made of several highly homologous variants, that appeared characteristic of ankylosing spondylitis blood. Previous work reported some of these motif variants in the synovial fluid and blood of reactive arthritis. In peripheral blood, disease-linked CD8+ clones occurred at relatively low frequencies.

The CDR3 sequence is 16 residues long. V was pared by 4 bases and J by 0 bases, with 13 bases between. Germline V gene data show CDR1 as MNHEY and CDR2 as SVGAGI. TCRdb itself ran the 5' RACE reads through MiXCR, one entry per CDR3 protein. The table records about 840,000 distinct CDR3 sequences, approximately 10% of them present only once. Of note for this clonotype: Its antigen is unidentified.

This sequence joins TRBV6-5 and TRBJ2-1; weak D call: TRBD2 (6 bases). Sequenced sample: blood, either unsorted or a sorted T cell fraction (not recorded which). The receptor's source is a male donor with ankylosing spondylitis. CDR3 sequence reads: CASSSYSGSSYNEQFF. CDR3 coding DNA: TGTGCCAGCAGTTCCTATAGCGGAAGCTCCTACAATGAGCAGTTCTTC.